A single sample gave rise to the 24 T cell receptor beta chains below, sequenced in a study of blood T cell repertoires in COVID-19. Some clones are missing from TCRdb's copy, which holds only in-frame ones; the method was immunoSEQ multiplex PCR. The sample includes approximately 210,000 clones, 82% seen only once; the top ten take about 12%. The sequenced sample was peripheral blood. These receptors all come from a woman aged 40 to 49 with acute or convalescent COVID-19.

The gene calls are TRBV5-1 and TRBJ1-1; D call uncertain. The CDR3 totals 14 residues. The germline V gene has CDR1 SGHRS and CDR2 YFSETQ. Between the trimmed V and J ends, which lost 2 bases and 2 bases, there was a span of 10 bases. CDR3 amino acids: CASSLAGSNTEAFF. The CDR3 nucleotides read TGCGCCAGCAGCTTAGCGGGGTCTAACACTGAAGCTTTCTTT.

This clone has a handful of counts. J is TRBJ2-3 and V is TRBV27; 8 positions agree with TRBD2. The germline gives CDR1 MNHEY, CDR2 SMNVEV (reference sequence). CDR3 length: 15 amino acids. Germline trimming cut 4 bases from V and 6 bases from J; bases unmatched to any gene: 9. The CDR3 bases are TGTGCCAGCAGTTCGGGGGGGTCCTTGCCTGATACGCAGTATTTT. Protein sequence: CASSSGGSLPDTQYF.

This clone occurred a few times. V usage is TRBV7-9 and J usage is TRBJ2-5; 9 bases match TRBD2. CDR3 length equals 19 residues. V trimming: 5 bases; J trimming: 9 bases; junction bases outside the gene matches: 25. Germline CDR1 is SEHNR and CDR2 is FQNEAQ (reference sequence). The CDR3 reads CASSVGWALMREGDEPQYF. CDR3 sequence (DNA): TGTGCCAGCAGCGTAGGCTGGGCTCTCATGCGGGAGGGGGACGAGCCCCAGTACTTC.

The chain recombines TRBV5-1 with TRBJ2-3; 10 bases fit TRBD2. V shed 5 bases, J shed 5 bases, and the junction held 23 bases outside the gene matches. CDR3 length: 20 amino acids. Germline CDR1 and CDR2: SGHRS and YFSETQ. The CDR3 here is CASSSSSPSGRVNSGDTQYF. The CDR3 DNA reads TGCGCCAGCAGTTCCTCGTCCCCCAGCGGGAGGGTTAACAGTGGAGATACGCAGTATTTT.

V usage is TRBV19 and J usage is TRBJ2-2, with D unresolved. The germline gives CDR1 LNHDA, CDR2 SQIVND (reference sequence). There are 13 residues in the CDR3. The V end was cut by 1 base, the J end by 7 bases, with 7 bases between. This CDR3 reads CASSIGLLGELFF. CDR3 nucleotide sequence: TGTGCCAGTAGTATAGGACTCCTCGGGGAGCTGTTTTTT.

J is TRBJ2-1 and V is TRBV27, with TRBD2 identical over 7 bases. J was trimmed by 1 base and V by 6 bases; bases with no gene match: 3. CDR1 and CDR2 from the germline V gene are MNHEY and SMNVEV (reference sequence). The CDR3 is 14 residues long. Here the CDR3 reads CASSPGGSYNEQFF. As DNA, the CDR3 is TGTGCCAGCAGCCCCGGGGGGTCCTACAATGAGCAGTTCTTC.

CDR3 coding DNA: TGTGCCTGGAGTCTTATGACCGGAGGGCCGTACGAGCAGTACTTC. Its protein product is CAWSLMTGGPYEQYF. The V call is TRBV30, the J call TRBJ2-7; a weak D match, TRBD2 (6 bases). The ends were cut back, 2 bases at V and 4 bases at J, with 18 bases in the middle. CDR3 size: 15 residues. From germline, CDR1 is GTSNPN and CDR2 SVGIG (reference sequence).

J is TRBJ2-2 and V is TRBV28, with 9 positions matching TRBD1. The CDR3 runs 16 residues. Germline CDR1 MDHEN, CDR2 SYDVKM. With V trimmed by 8 bases and J by 2 bases, 9 bases remained unmatched. The CDR3 sequence: CASSWGTGSNTGELFF. Written as DNA, the CDR3 is TGTGCCAGCTCCTGGGGGACAGGGAGTAACACCGGGGAGCTGTTTTTT.

This rearrangement joins TRBV6-1 to TRBJ1-2; D unresolved. Germline values: CDR1 MNHNS, CDR2 SASEGT. The CDR3 runs 15 residues. Trimming cost V 5 bases and J 0 bases, with 13 bases left between them. The CDR3 sequence is CASSSHQAANYGYTF. DNA for the CDR3: TGTGCCAGCAGTTCACATCAGGCAGCTAACTATGGCTACACCTTC.

The V and J genes are TRBV7-3 and TRBJ1-1; no firm D call. Germline V lookup: CDR1 SGHTA, CDR2 FQGTGA. The CDR3 loop spans 14 amino acids. The ends were cut back, 3 bases at V and 5 bases at J, with 13 bases in the middle. The CDR3 reads CASSFSGERTEAFF. CDR3 sequence (DNA): TGTGCCAGCAGCTTTTCTGGGGAGAGGACTGAAGCTTTCTTT.

This clone has more than one count but fewer than ten. J is TRBJ1-1 and V is TRBV6-5; D call uncertain. From germline, CDR1 is MNHEY and CDR2 SVGAGI. The CDR3 runs to 14 residues. Trimming cost V 5 bases and J 3 bases, with 13 bases left between them. CDR3 protein: CASSLSPRHTEAFF. The CDR3 DNA reads as TGTGCCAGCAGTCTCTCTCCGAGGCACACTGAAGCTTTCTTT.

The chain joins TRBV7-3 to TRBJ2-1, with TRBD2 identical over 8 bases. J gave up 0 bases and V 7 bases, and 8 bases lay outside the gene matches. This CDR3 comprises 16 residues. Germline assignment: CDR1 SGHTA and CDR2 FQGTGA. Here the CDR3 DNA reads TGTGCCAGCACCATGGGGCGGGGGGACTCCTACAATGAGCAGTTCTTC. This translates into CASTMGRGDSYNEQFF. Using reference TRBV7-3 and TRBJ2-1 for the parts outside the CDR3, the full variable domain is GAGVSQTPSNKVTEKGKYVELRCDPISGHTALYWYRQSLGQGPEFLIYFQGTGAADDSGLPNDRFFAVRPEGSVSTLKIQRTERGDSAVYLCASTMGRGDSYNEQFFGPGTRLTVL.

Details on this clone: Other DNA sequences from this sample encode an identical CDR3 as well. The rearrangement links TRBV19 to TRBJ2-3; TRBD2 agrees at 7 bases. The germline gives CDR1 LNHDA, CDR2 SQIVND (reference sequence). The CDR3 is made up of 15 amino acids. Unmatched junction bases numbered 4, after V lost 3 bases and J lost 1 base. CDR3 residues: CASSIGRGGTDTQYF. The CDR3 DNA follows: TGTGCCAGTAGTATTGGCCGGGGGGGCACAGATACGCAGTATTTT.

This clone was observed a handful of times. The genes are TRBV27 and TRBJ1-6, with D hard to call. The ends were cut back, 2 bases at V and 10 bases at J, with 12 bases in the middle. This CDR3 is 14 amino acids long. CDR1 and CDR2 from the germline V gene are MNHEY and SMNVEV (reference sequence). DNA of the CDR3: TGTGCCAGCAGTTTAGAAGCCGGGTGGTCACCCCTCCACTTT. Translating it yields CASSLEAGWSPLHF.

For the CDR3, the DNA is TGTGCCAGCAGTTATACAGGGGAAGGTGGAAACACCATATATTTT. Translated: CASSYTGEGGNTIYF. V usage is TRBV6-2 or TRBV6-3 and J usage is TRBJ1-3; 7 positions agree with TRBD1. CDR1 and CDR2 from the germline V gene are MNHEY and SVGEGT. The CDR3 length is 15 residues. The V gene end was trimmed by 3 bases and the J gene end by 3 bases; junction bases not matched to a gene: 5.

The V call is TRBV10-3, the J call TRBJ1-1, with a weak D call TRBD1 (5 bases). V lost 8 bases to trimming and J lost 3 bases, with 16 bases between them. There are 14 residues in the CDR3. Germline lookup yields CDR1 ENHRY and CDR2 SYGVKD. The CDR3 DNA follows: TGTGCCATCTCCTCCGGACACCAATACACTGAAGCTTTCTTT. Translated, it gives CAISSGHQYTEAFF.

This chain uses TRBV7-6 with TRBJ2-2; no reliable D call. Trimming shortened V by 4 bases and J by 5 bases, and 5 bases separated the two germline ends. This CDR3 is 12 amino acids long. CDR1 and CDR2 from the germline V gene are SGHVS and FNYEAQ. Written as DNA, the CDR3 is TGTGCCAGCAGCTCCATGACCGGGGAGCTGTTTTTT. The encoded protein is CASSSMTGELFF. Full variable domain (outside the CDR3, taken from reference TRBV7-6 and TRBJ2-2): GAGVSQSPRYKVTKRGQDVALRCDPISGHVSLYWYRQALGQGPEFLTYFNYEAQQDKSGLPNDRFSAERPEGSISTLTIQRTEQRDSAMYRCASSSMTGELFFGEGSRLTVL.

Here the CDR3 DNA reads TGTGCCAGCAGTGGGCCGGGACAGGGGACCTACGAGCAGTACTTC. Amino acid sequence: CASSGPGQGTYEQYF. This chain connects TRBV2 to TRBJ2-7, with 10 bases that match TRBD1. V gave up 4 bases and J gave up 2 bases; unmatched junction bases: 5. CDR3 length: 15 residues. Germline V gives CDR1 SNHLY, CDR2 FYNNEI. Supplemented by reference TRBV2 and TRBJ2-7, the full variable domain reads EPEVTQTPSHQVTQMGQEVILRCVPISNHLYFYWYRQILGQKVEFLVSFYNNEISEKSEIFDDQFSVERPDGSNFTLKIRSTKLEDSAMYFCASSGPGQGTYEQYFGPGTRLTVT.

The gene calls are TRBV7-2 and TRBJ2-3; D remains unclear. CDR1 is SGHTA, CDR2 FQGNSA, per germline. Trimming shortened V by 0 bases and J by 0 bases, and 7 bases separated the two germline ends. The CDR3 covers 15 residues. The CDR3: CASSLAGLSTDTQYF. In DNA form, the CDR3 reads TGTGCCAGCAGCTTAGCGGGCTTGAGCACAGATACGCAGTATTTT. The variable domain in full, completed from reference TRBV7-2 and TRBJ2-3, reads GAGVSQSPSNKVTEKGKDVELRCDPISGHTALYWYRQSLGQGLEFLIYFQGNSAPDKSGLPSDRFSAERTGGSVSTLTIQRTQQEDSAVYLCASSLAGLSTDTQYFGPGTRLTVL.

CDR3 nucleotides: TGTGCCAGCAGCTTGGACAGGGCCAACACTGAAGCTTTCTTT. This gives the protein CASSLDRANTEAFF. V usage is TRBV5-6 and J usage is TRBJ1-1; weak D call: TRBD1 (6 bases). Trimming removed 0 bases from V and 2 bases from J, with 8 bases in between. This CDR3 is 14 amino acids long. Per germline, CDR1 SGHDT and CDR2 YYEEEE.

The chain joins TRBV6-5 to TRBJ1-2; D is uncertain. This CDR3 has 12 residues. Germline V gene data show CDR1 as MNHEY and CDR2 as SVGAGI. V was shortened by 8 bases and J by 1 base, with 8 bases between the two germline ends. The CDR3 loop reads CASEEINYGYTF. The CDR3 DNA reads TGTGCCAGCGAGGAGATTAACTATGGCTACACCTTC.

The chain is built from TRBV5-1 and TRBJ1-2, with 8 bases lining up with TRBD1. CDR1 is SGHRS, CDR2 YFSETQ, per germline. CDR3 length equals 16 residues. Germline trimming cut 2 bases from V and 4 bases from J; bases unmatched to any gene: 10. In DNA, the CDR3 is TGCGCCAGCAGCTTTGGCTCCCGGACAGGGCCCTATGGCTACACCTTC. It encodes CASSFGSRTGPYGYTF.

The chain combines TRBV10-3 with TRBJ2-2; 7 bases fit TRBD2. Per the germline V gene, CDR1 is ENHRY and CDR2 is SYGVKD. The junction had 9 bases not matched to a gene; V was cut back by 10 bases and J by 7 bases. This CDR3 region has 13 residues. The CDR3: CATLGEGNGELFF. The CDR3 DNA is TGTGCCACCCTCGGGGAGGGGAACGGGGAGCTGTTTTTT.

V gene TRBV11-2 combines with J gene TRBJ1-1, with a weak D call TRBD1 (5 bases). The V end was cut by 5 bases, the J end by 1 base, with 14 bases between. CDR1 and CDR2 from the germline V gene are SGHAT and FQNNGV. This CDR3 comprises 15 residues. The CDR3 DNA sequence: TGTGCCAGCAGCCCACAAACAGGAACGAACACTGAAGCTTTCTTT. This gives the protein CASSPQTGTNTEAFF.